This T cell receptor beta chain derives from a study of T cells in Graves' hyperthyroidism and ophthalmopathy. Study observations and caveats: Most thyroid clonotypes expanded above 0.001 appeared in blood too. Median prediction lead before ophthalmopathy onset was about 6.7 months with the model. Through a model of 13 V-J features, ophthalmopathy was separated from stable hyperthyroidism.

RNA transcripts served as the template for amplifying TCR beta CDR3 regions. Primed by the HTBI set, a first-round RT-PCR was run on the TCR CDR3. TCRdb redid the calling of the multiplex PCR reads with MiXCR, one entry per CDR3 protein. The repertoire includes nearly 250,000 distinct CDR3 sequences, 16% of them detected once, and around 30% sits in the top ten. Trimming took off 1 base at V and 0 bases at J, with 6 bases between the two ends. Germline V gene lookup returns CDR1 SGHAT and CDR2 FQNNGV. This CDR3 spans 15 amino acids. As concerns this clonotype: Its antigen remains unidentified.

Sequenced input: blood. The receptor was isolated from a woman in her late teens or twenties with Graves' ophthalmopathy. This chain connects TRBV11-2 to TRBJ1-4; D gene uncertain. CDR3 sequence: CASSLARATNEKLFF. CDR3 DNA sequence: TGTGCCAGCAGCTTAGCACGGGCAACTAATGAAAAACTGTTTTTT. Variable domain in full (rest from reference TRBV11-2 and TRBJ1-4): EAGVAQSPRYKIIEKRQSVAFWCNPISGHATLYWYQQILGQGPKLLIQFQNNGVVDDSQLPKDRFSAERLKGVDSTLKIQPAKLEDSAVYLCASSLARATNEKLFFGSGTQLSVL.